The 32 T cell receptor beta chains below come from one sample, sequenced in a study of technical replicates of blood from several donors. TCRdb keeps only in-frame clones here, not all; method: immunoSEQ multiplex PCR. The repertoire has some 85,000 clones, about 96% of them found once; the top ten carry about 0.3%. The source material was T cells isolated from PBMCs. The source of these receptors is a human donor in good health.

The V and J genes are TRBV7-9 and TRBJ2-1; no clear D gene. The germline gives CDR1 SEHNR, CDR2 FQNEAQ (reference sequence). V lost 3 bases to trimming and J lost 6 bases, with 3 bases between them. This CDR3 region has 11 residues. DNA for the CDR3: TGTGCCAGCAGCTTGGCCAATGAGCAGTTCTTC. Encoded protein: CASSLANEQFF.

This chain uses TRBV27 with TRBJ1-2, with TRBD1 identical over 9 bases. CDR3 length: 12 residues. V shed 6 bases and J 7 bases; nucleotides not matched to a gene: 3. Germline CDR1 MNHEY, CDR2 SMNVEV (reference sequence). The CDR3 DNA reads TGTGCCAGCAGACTACAGGGGGCTGGCTACACCTTC. Protein sequence: CASRLQGAGYTF.

This rearrangement joins TRBV9 to TRBJ2-1; 10 bases are shared with TRBD2. From germline, CDR1 is SGDLS and CDR2 YYNGEE. This CDR3 contains 14 residues. In DNA, the CDR3 is TGTAAAGAGCGGGAGGGGGGAAACTACAATGAGCAGTTCTTC. Translated: CKEREGGNYNEQFF.

V usage is TRBV11-2 and J usage is TRBJ2-7, with 7 bases aligning to TRBD1. Germline values: CDR1 SGHAT, CDR2 FQNNGV. Unmatched junction bases numbered 9, after V lost 1 base and J lost 3 bases. CDR3 size: 16 residues. The chain's CDR3 is CASSLVLGQSSYEQYF. CDR3 DNA: TGTGCCAGCAGCTTAGTTCTGGGACAGAGTAGCTACGAGCAGTACTTC. Drawing the rest from reference TRBV11-2 and TRBJ2-7, the complete variable domain is EAGVAQSPRYKIIEKRQSVAFWCNPISGHATLYWYQQILGQGPKLLIQFQNNGVVDDSQLPKDRFSAERLKGVDSTLKIQPAKLEDSAVYLCASSLVLGQSSYEQYFGPGTRLTVT.

The chain employs TRBV6-5 and TRBJ2-3, with D perhaps matching TRBD2 (7 bases). The germline CDR1 and CDR2 sequences are MNHEY and SVGAGI. With 5 bases removed from V and 6 bases from J, the gap between germline ends came to 18 bases. The CDR3 runs to 15 residues. The CDR3: CASSRGGMSSDTQYF. DNA for the CDR3: TGTGCCAGCAGTAGGGGGGGGATGAGTTCCGATACGCAGTATTTT.

V usage is TRBV7-9 and J usage is TRBJ2-7, with 14 bases that match TRBD2. V dropped 5 bases and J dropped 4; count of bases not matched to a gene: 1. This CDR3 is built from 14 residues. The V gene's germline CDR1 is SEHNR and CDR2 FQNEAQ (reference sequence). Here the CDR3 reads CASSGTSGSYEQYF. DNA of the CDR3: TGTGCCAGCAGCGGGACTAGCGGGAGTTACGAGCAGTACTTC.

The rearrangement uses TRBV27 and TRBJ1-2, with a weak D call TRBD1 (6 bases). The germline V gene has CDR1 MNHEY and CDR2 SMNVEV (reference sequence). The CDR3 contains 11 residues. Trimming pared 5 bases from V and 5 bases from J, leaving 6 bases between. The CDR3, as DNA: TGTGCCAGCAGTGGACAGTATGGCTACACCTTC. Translating it yields CASSGQYGYTF.

V gene TRBV7-2 combines with J gene TRBJ1-1; 7 nucleotides line up with TRBD1. CDR3 size: 14 residues. V lost 2 bases and J lost 10; bases outside the gene matches: 10. Germline V gives CDR1 SGHTA, CDR2 FQGNSA. The CDR3 nucleotides read TGTGCCAGCAGCTTATTGACAGGGAGTTTTGCAGCTTTCTTT. This sequence encodes CASSLLTGSFAAFF.

The chain couples TRBV19 to TRBJ1-1; the D is unclear. Trimming removed 3 bases from V and 1 base from J, with 12 bases in between. This CDR3 has 15 residues. Germline CDR1 reads LNHDA; CDR2 reads SQIVND (reference sequence). CDR3 in DNA: TGTGCCAGTAGTATCCGGGGAAATCAGAACACTGAAGCTTTCTTT. Its protein product is CASSIRGNQNTEAFF.

The chain employs TRBV30 and TRBJ1-5, with D possibly TRBD1 on 6 matching bases. Germline V CDR1 and CDR2: GTSNPN, SVGIG (reference sequence). Deletions cut 3 bases from V and 3 bases from J, with 9 bases between. This CDR3 region has 13 residues. DNA for the CDR3: TGTGCCTGGAGGGACAGTGTCAATCAGCCCCAGCATTTT. Translation gives CAWRDSVNQPQHF.

The gene calls are TRBV29-1 and TRBJ2-6, with TRBD2 identical over 11 bases. This CDR3 contains 15 residues. The germline V gene encodes CDR1 SQVTM and CDR2 ANQGSEA. V dropped 8 bases and J dropped 0; count of bases not matched to a gene: 3. The CDR3 loop reads CSILAGDSGANVLTF. The CDR3 nucleotides are TGCAGCATACTAGCGGGAGACTCTGGGGCCAACGTCCTGACTTTC.

CDR3 sequence reads: CASSLARTRVATELFF. In nucleotides, the CDR3 is TGTGCCAGCAGCTTAGCCCGGACTAGAGTAGCAACGGAGCTGTTTTTT. The chain is built from TRBV11-2 and TRBJ2-2, with TRBD2 matching 7 bases. This CDR3 region has 16 residues. Germline V gives CDR1 SGHAT, CDR2 FQNNGV. J lost 10 bases, V lost 1 base, and 12 bases had no gene match.

The chain uses TRBV30 and TRBJ1-4, with a tentative D call TRBD1 (6 bases). V was cut by 4 bases and J by 6 bases, with 15 bases left in between. The CDR3 sequence is 14 residues long. Germline-derived CDR1 and CDR2 are GTSNPN and SVGIG (reference sequence). The DNA for the CDR3 is TGTGCCTGGACTACAGGGTTGGGGGATGAAAAACTGTTTTTT. As protein: CAWTTGLGDEKLFF.

This clone showed up just once. One end of the junction is discordant with germline, which a read error may explain. The genes are TRBV5-1 and TRBJ2-7, with 11 bases fitting TRBD2. In germline, CDR1 is SGHRS, CDR2 YFSETQ. The CDR3 is 15 residues long. The CDR3 sequence: CSSSSGTSGLYEQYF. The CDR3 nucleotides are TGCTCCAGCAGCTCCGGGACTAGCGGACTCTACGAGCAGTACTTC.

The chain recombines TRBV29-1 with TRBJ2-3; TRBD2 matches at 10 bases. Germline CDR1 is SQVTM and CDR2 is ANQGSEA. J lost 3 bases, V lost 7 bases, and 10 bases had no gene match. The CDR3 loop spans 15 amino acids. The CDR3 nucleotides are TGCAGCGCTTTCTCTGCTAGCGGGAGAACAGATACGCAGTATTTT. It translates to CSAFSASGRTDTQYF.

This chain links TRBV9 with TRBJ2-2, with 7 positions matching TRBD2. Germline CDR1 reads SGDLS; CDR2 reads YYNGEE. CDR3 length: 14 residues. Trimming cost V 3 bases and J 3 bases; bases outside gene matches: 2. CDR3 DNA sequence: TGTGCCAGCAGCGGGGGACTATACACCGGGGAGCTGTTTTTT. It codes for CASSGGLYTGELFF.

V and J are TRBV9 and TRBJ2-3; maybe TRBD1 (5 bases). Trimming removed 1 base from V and 0 bases from J, with 24 bases in between. CDR3 length equals 20 residues. From germline, CDR1 is SGDLS and CDR2 YYNGEE. CDR3 sequence: CASSVPRPDTLSPSTDTQYF. CDR3 coding DNA: TGTGCCAGCAGCGTACCCCGCCCGGACACCCTGTCTCCTAGCACAGATACGCAGTATTTT.

The chain joins TRBV7-2 to TRBJ2-7, with TRBD1 identical over 7 bases. CDR3 size: 13 residues. Germline-derived CDR1 and CDR2 are SGHTA and FQGNSA. V lost 5 bases to trimming and J lost 7 bases; unmatched junction nucleotides: 8. The CDR3 is CASSRQGPREQYF. The CDR3 region has the DNA TGTGCCAGCAGCCGACAGGGACCACGAGAGCAGTACTTC.

CDR3 DNA: TGTGCCAGCACACTGGGGGGGTATGGTGAAGCTTTCTTT. Translation: CASTLGGYGEAFF. The chain carries TRBV19 and TRBJ1-1; a weak D match, TRBD1 (5 bases). V gave up 9 bases and J gave up 7 bases, with 18 bases separating them. This CDR3 is built from 13 residues. Germline lookup yields CDR1 LNHDA and CDR2 SQIVND (reference sequence).

The gene calls are TRBV27 and TRBJ2-2; TRBD2 agrees at 8 bases. Germline CDR1 and CDR2: MNHEY and SMNVEV (reference sequence). After removal of 5 bases from V and 7 bases from J, the junction contained 9 bases not matched to a gene. The length of the CDR3 is 15 residues. CDR3 DNA sequence: TGTGCCAGCAGTATAGTAGCGGGATTGGGCGGGGAGCTGTTTTTT. Its translation is CASSIVAGLGGELFF.

The CDR3 protein is CASSKDRRGRQAFF. DNA of the CDR3: TGTGCCAGCAGCAAAGATCGCAGGGGGCGACAAGCTTTCTTT. This sequence joins TRBV21-1 and TRBJ1-1; TRBD1, as called in the table, went unchecked against the DNA. TRBV21-1 is deemed a pseudogene. The CDR3 totals 14 residues.

This clone occurred once. V and J are TRBV28 and TRBJ2-7; 10 bases line up with TRBD2. CDR3 length: 14 residues. Germline V CDR1 and CDR2: MDHEN, SYDVKM. The V segment lost 6 bases and the J segment 3 bases; nucleotides outside the gene matches: 5. CDR3 protein: CASRLAGEYYEQYF. The DNA for the CDR3 is TGTGCCAGCAGGCTAGCGGGAGAGTACTACGAGCAGTACTTC.

The rearrangement joins TRBV6-1 to TRBJ1-1, with D uncertain. The CDR3 runs to 10 residues. The ends were cut back, 8 bases at V and 1 base at J, with 2 bases in the middle. Looked up from germline, CDR1 is MNHNS and CDR2 is SASEGT. CDR3 protein: CASQNTEAFF. CDR3 bases: TGTGCCAGCCAGAACACTGAAGCTTTCTTT.

The gene calls are TRBV6-1 and TRBJ2-7; tentatively, D is TRBD2 (6 bases). Germline V gene sequence: CDR1 MNHNS, CDR2 SASEGT. The CDR3 is 13 residues long. V lost 4 bases, J lost 3 bases, and 10 bases lay in between. This CDR3 reads CASSAGVVYEQYF. The CDR3 DNA reads TGTGCCAGCAGTGCGGGGGTGGTCTACGAGCAGTACTTC.

V is TRBV18 and J is TRBJ2-6; D gene unclear. There are 16 residues in the CDR3. V was trimmed by 2 bases and J by 1 base, leaving 9 bases between them. The germline gives CDR1 KGHSH, CDR2 LQKENI. The CDR3 DNA follows: TGTGCCAGCTCACCAATCAGCGCATCTGGGGCCAACGTCCTGACTTTC. This encodes CASSPISASGANVLTF.

This chain's CDR3 is CASSVTTGANEKLFF. DNA of the CDR3: TGTGCCAGCAGCGTCACGACAGGGGCTAATGAAAAACTGTTTTTT. The chain joins TRBV9 to TRBJ1-4; TRBD1 aligns across 8 bases. Trimming cost V 2 bases and J 3 bases; bases outside gene matches: 3. Germline V lookup: CDR1 SGDLS, CDR2 YYNGEE. The CDR3 length is 15 residues.

CDR3 bases: TGTGCCAGCAGTTACTCCGCCAGGCAGGGCGCTTTCTTT. Translation: CASSYSARQGAFF. The chain has TRBV6-5 and TRBJ1-1, with D perhaps matching TRBD1 (5 bases). Trimming stripped 0 bases from V and 11 bases from J, with 13 bases between. The germline V gene has CDR1 MNHEY and CDR2 SVGAGI. CDR3 length: 13 residues.

The chain recombines TRBV28 with TRBJ2-1, with a possible D match to TRBD2 (5 bases). Trimming pared 5 bases from V and 10 bases from J, leaving 18 bases between. CDR1 is MDHEN and CDR2 is SYDVKM in the germline V gene. CDR3 length: 14 amino acids. CDR3 in amino acids: CASSELELRLEQFF. The CDR3 DNA follows: TGTGCCAGCAGTGAACTAGAGCTCAGGCTGGAGCAGTTCTTC.

This chain joins TRBV2 and TRBJ2-7, with 10 bases lining up with TRBD1. CDR1 and CDR2 (germline): SNHLY, FYNNEI. Trimming cost V 6 bases and J 4 bases; bases outside gene matches: 6. CDR3 length equals 14 residues. The DNA for the CDR3 is TGTGCCAGCAGCCAACGGGGACAGGGGTACGAGCAGTACTTC. This sequence encodes CASSQRGQGYEQYF.

The chain's CDR3 is CASSPARELNEKLFF. CDR3 sequence (DNA): TGTGCCAGCTCACCGGCGAGGGAACTTAATGAAAAACTGTTTTTT. The chain links TRBV18 to TRBJ1-4; no reliable D call. Trimming stripped 3 bases from V and 4 bases from J, with 12 bases between. Germline CDR1 reads KGHSH; CDR2 reads LQKENI. The CDR3 is 15 amino acids.

This chain uses TRBV4-1 with TRBJ1-2; D is perhaps TRBD1 (6 bases). Per the germline V gene, CDR1 is MGHRA and CDR2 is YSYEKL. This CDR3 is built from 12 residues. V was clipped by 1 base and J by 7 bases, with 7 bases between them. The CDR3 nucleotides are TGCGCCAGCAGCCAAGCCAGGGGTGGCTACACCTTC. Residues: CASSQARGGYTF.

V and J are TRBV4-1 and TRBJ1-2; tentatively, D is TRBD1 (6 bases). This CDR3 contains 13 residues. V was shortened by 1 base and J by 5 bases, with 8 bases between the two germline ends. CDR1 and CDR2 (germline): MGHRA, YSYEKL. As DNA, the CDR3 is TGCGCCAGCAGCCAAGGGACAGATTATGGCTACACCTTC. Its protein is CASSQGTDYGYTF.